One T cell receptor beta chain is described in this entry. What it binds is unknown. The sample is drawn from a study of cytomegalovirus exposure and HLA in healthy donors. Whole-study findings and limits: The study listed 150 to 200 cytomegalovirus-associated TCR beta chains.

PCR employed 60 Vbeta and 13 Jbeta primers. The table came from immunoSEQ multiplex PCR; TCRdb's copy has only in-frame clones and leaves some out. There are under 100,000 clones in the sample; about 78% occur only once, and 3.3% lies in the top ten. The sequenced material came from PBMCs. The TCR was taken from a man in his fifties in good health and CMV-seronegative.

The chain's CDR3 is CASSIGGRQYF. Written as DNA, the CDR3 is TGTGCCAGTAGTATCGGGGGGCGGCAGTACTTC. The chain is built from TRBV19 and TRBJ2-7; a possible D gene is TRBD2 (7 bases). This CDR3 has 11 residues. Germline CDR1 reads LNHDA; CDR2 reads SQIVND (reference sequence). V shed 3 bases and J shed 9 bases, with 9 bases lying between them.